These 8 T cell receptor beta chains were sequenced from one sample in a study of early T cells in non-severe SARS-CoV-2 infection. TCRdb itself ran the 5' RACE reads through MiXCR, one entry per CDR3 protein. The sample holds tens of thousands of distinct CDR3 sequences; roughly 15% are singletons and the top ten take 1.4%. The specimen sequenced was whole blood. The receptor source for this set is an adult who was a healthcare worker with PCR-confirmed SARS-CoV-2 infection or an uninfected control (not recorded which).

V usage is TRBV19 and J usage is TRBJ2-3; D is undetermined. The CDR3 sequence is 13 residues long. In germline, CDR1 is LNHDA, CDR2 SQIVND (reference sequence). The V end was cut by 0 bases, the J end by 6 bases, with 7 bases between. The CDR3 protein is CASSIEGWDTQYF. DNA for the CDR3: TGTGCCAGTAGTATAGAAGGGTGGGATACGCAGTATTTT. Together with reference TRBV19 and TRBJ2-3, the CDR3 gives the full variable domain: DGGITQSPKYLFRKEGQNVTLSCEQNLNHDAMYWYRQDPGQGLRLIYYSQIVNDFQKGDIAEGYSVSREKKESFPLTVTSAQKNPTAFYLCASSIEGWDTQYFGPGTRLTVL.

The rearrangement joins TRBV29-1 to TRBJ1-2; perhaps TRBD1 as D (5 bases). Per the germline V gene, CDR1 is SQVTM and CDR2 is ANQGSEA. V lost 4 bases and J 3 bases, leaving 9 bases between the germline ends. The CDR3 is 12 amino acids. The CDR3 DNA reads TGCAGCGTTGGGGACGGGGACTATGGCTACACCTTC. Translating gives CSVGDGDYGYTF.

CDR3 nucleotide sequence: TGTGCCAGCAGCTTAGGGCGGGCTGTGAATTCACCCCTCCACTTT. It yields the protein CASSLGRAVNSPLHF. The chain joins TRBV7-9 to TRBJ1-6; D call uncertain. This CDR3 comprises 15 residues. Germline CDR1 reads SEHNR; CDR2 reads FQNEAQ (reference sequence). Trimming removed 1 base at V and 7 bases at J, with 11 bases between.

The CDR3 DNA reads as TGTGCCAGCAGCCAAGAGAATCAGCCCCAGCATTTT. As protein: CASSQENQPQHF. The rearrangement uses TRBV3-1 and TRBJ1-5; D gene unclear. V was clipped by 0 bases and J by 4 bases, with 1 base between them. CDR1 is LGHDT and CDR2 is YNNKEL in the germline V gene (reference sequence). This CDR3 has 12 amino acids.

This clonotype was seen many times. The chain couples TRBV7-6 to TRBJ2-7, with TRBD1 matching over 7 bases. The CDR3 covers 14 residues. V was pared by 5 bases and J by 4 bases, with 8 bases of the junction left unmatched. The germline V gene has CDR1 SGHVS and CDR2 FNYEAQ. The CDR3 nucleotides are TGTGCCAGCAGCCCGTTGACAGGGCAGTACGAGCAGTACTTC. It translates to CASSPLTGQYEQYF.

This rearrangement joins TRBV6-2 or TRBV6-3 to TRBJ2-7; D possibly matches TRBD1 or TRBD2 (5 bases each). V dropped 6 bases and J dropped 2 bases, with 14 bases sitting between them. Germline V gives CDR1 MNHEY, CDR2 SVGEGT. This CDR3 has 14 residues. The CDR3 nucleotides are TGTGCCAGCAGCCTTGGGACGGAACCCTACGAGCAGTACTTC. It specifies CASSLGTEPYEQYF.

This clonotype was detected ten times or more. The chain links TRBV7-9 to TRBJ2-7; 7 nucleotides agree with TRBD2. With V trimmed by 1 base and J by 2 bases, 5 bases remained unmatched. Germline V CDR1 and CDR2: SEHNR, FQNEAQ (reference sequence). CDR3 size: 15 residues. The CDR3 sequence: CASSLEAGNPYEQYF. The CDR3 nucleotides are TGTGCCAGCAGCTTAGAAGCGGGGAACCCCTACGAGCAGTACTTC.

This clonotype was observed once. The J gene is TRBJ1-4, the V gene TRBV18; the D is unclear. This CDR3 has 15 amino acids. The V end was cut by 1 base, the J end by 5 bases, with 11 bases between. Germline loops: CDR1 KGHSH, CDR2 LQKENI. The CDR3 reads CASSPQETTNEKLFF. DNA of the CDR3: TGTGCCAGCTCACCACAGGAGACCACAAATGAAAAACTGTTTTTT.